These 6 T cell receptor beta chains were sequenced from one sample in a study of regulatory T cells in long-lasting Graves disease. Relying on iRepertoire HTBI primers and Arm-PCR of CDR3 regions, the team built TCR beta libraries. Each CDR3 protein is one row after TCRdb ran MiXCR on the multiplex PCR reads. Among about 470,000 distinct CDR3 sequences listed, 15% to 20% were seen once. The sample's time point: newly diagnosed GD, antithyroid drugs for less than 3 months. PBMC RNA was the source of the TCR library. These data were likewise used in another study, on T cells in Graves' hyperthyroidism and ophthalmopathy.

The source material was peripheral blood mononuclear cells (PBMCs), sampled at new diagnosis, from a patient treated with antithyroid drugs. The receptors were sampled from a man between 35 and 55 years old with Graves disease.

This clonotype was seen repeatedly, ten times or more. This rearrangement joins TRBV6-2 or TRBV6-3 to TRBJ2-5; no clear D. Deletions cut 0 bases from V and 5 bases from J, with 7 bases between. CDR3 length: 13 amino acids. CDR1 and CDR2 from the germline V gene are MNHEY and SVGEGT. The CDR3 loop reads CASSYSYGETQYF. The DNA for the CDR3 is TGTGCCAGCAGTTACTCTTATGGGGAGACCCAGTACTTC.

This clonotype has a count of ten or more. This chain's CDR3 is CSAFTRGRLFF. CDR3 nucleotides: TGCAGTGCTTTTACACGGGGCCGGCTGTTCTTC. This chain uses TRBV20-1 with TRBJ2-1; D possibly uses TRBD1 or TRBD2 (5 bases each). The CDR3 loop spans 11 amino acids. Trimming removed 5 bases from V and 15 bases from J, with 17 bases in between. Germline V lookup: CDR1 DFQATT, CDR2 SNEGSKA (reference sequence).

This clonotype was counted many times. This chain uses TRBV7-2 with TRBJ1-2; 8 bases agree with TRBD1. The V gene's germline CDR1 is SGHTA and CDR2 FQGNSA. The length of the CDR3 is 16 residues. V was clipped by 1 base and J by 10 bases; unmatched bases: 14. DNA of the CDR3: TGTGCCAGCAGCTTAGAGGGGACAGGATCCTATATGGTCTACACCTTC. Protein sequence: CASSLEGTGSYMVYTF.

Only a few counts were recorded for this clonotype. V and J are TRBV25-1 and TRBJ2-7, with 11 bases aligning to TRBD1. CDR3 length: 15 residues. With V trimmed by 3 bases and J by 3 bases, 4 bases remained unmatched. Germline V gene sequence: CDR1 MGHDK, CDR2 SYGVNS. DNA for the CDR3: TGTGCCAGCAGTGAGATCGGGACAGGGGGCTACGAGCAGTACTTC. Protein sequence: CASSEIGTGGYEQYF.

This clonotype was picked up a small number of times. V gene TRBV12-5 combines with J gene TRBJ2-7; tentatively, D is TRBD1 or TRBD2 (7 bases each). V lost 0 bases and J lost 3, with 21 bases in between. The CDR3 has 18 amino acids. Germline V lookup: CDR1 LGHNT, CDR2 FRNRAP. Here the CDR3 reads CASGLVRGRGPTYYEQYF. DNA of the CDR3: TGTGCTAGTGGTTTGGTACGGGGGAGGGGGCCTACCTACTACGAGCAGTACTTC.

This clonotype showed up many times. The V and J genes are TRBV20-1 and TRBJ1-5; D gene uncertain. The CDR3 is made up of 14 amino acids. Trimming stripped 0 bases from V and 3 bases from J, with 9 bases between. Germline CDR1 is DFQATT and CDR2 is SNEGSKA (reference sequence). The CDR3 region is CSARDYTNNQPQHF. The DNA for the CDR3 is TGCAGTGCTAGAGACTATACTAACAATCAGCCCCAGCATTTT.